The 30 T cell receptor beta chains given below trace back to one sample, sequenced in a study of shared clonotypes between healthy human individuals. Sequenced by immunoSEQ multiplex PCR; TCRdb stores in-frame clones only, minus some. The profile covers 2 million to 2.5 million clones, with approximately 95% appearing a single time and under 0.45% taken by the ten largest. The sequencing input was naive CD4+ T cells from PBMCs. Subset specified: CD45RA+ positively selected. All receptors derive from a man between 18 and 35 years old in good health. Some clones in this sample may be carry-over from other donors' samples.

This clone was counted once. The identical CDR3 is also encoded by other nucleotide sequences in the sample. The rearrangement joins TRBV18 to TRBJ2-3; 9 bases match TRBD2. The CDR3 totals 15 residues. Germline V gene lookup returns CDR1 KGHSH and CDR2 LQKENI. The ends lost 6 bases at V and 0 bases at J; junction bases unmatched: 4. CDR3 sequence reads: CASSPSGGSTDTQYF. The CDR3 DNA sequence: TGTGCCAGCTCGCCGAGCGGGGGGAGCACAGATACGCAGTATTTT.

This sequence joins TRBV2 and TRBJ1-4; perhaps TRBD1 as D (5 bases). The germline gives CDR1 SNHLY, CDR2 FYNNEI. This CDR3 contains 15 residues. Trimming removed 6 bases at V and 8 bases at J, with 19 bases between. The CDR3 sequence: CASSEPGTFKEKLFF. CDR3 in DNA: TGTGCCAGCAGCGAACCCGGGACGTTCAAGGAAAAACTGTTTTTT.

Here the CDR3 reads CASSERQSNEKLFF. The CDR3 region has the DNA TGTGCCAGCAGCGAGAGGCAGTCTAATGAAAAACTGTTTTTT. This chain connects TRBV7-9 to TRBJ1-4; D gene ambiguous. The ends were cut back, 5 bases at V and 3 bases at J, with 10 bases in the middle. The germline CDR1 and CDR2 sequences are SEHNR and FQNEAQ (reference sequence). The CDR3 totals 14 residues.

The V call is TRBV25-1, the J call TRBJ1-3; no firm D call. The CDR3 runs 16 residues. CDR1 MGHDK and CDR2 SYGVNS come from the germline V gene. Trimming took off 2 bases at V and 0 bases at J, with 11 bases between the two ends. The CDR3 DNA sequence: TGTGCCAGCAGTGAAATCTACCTTAGCTCTGGAAACACCATATATTTT. Its translation is CASSEIYLSSGNTIYF.

The chain is built from TRBV7-2 and TRBJ1-1, with D hard to call. Looked up from germline, CDR1 is SGHTA and CDR2 is FQGNSA. The CDR3 has 15 amino acids. Between the trimmed V and J ends, which lost 5 bases and 1 base, there was a span of 14 bases. CDR3 sequence reads: CASSGYPGANTEAFF. The CDR3 coding sequence is TGTGCCAGCAGCGGGTACCCCGGTGCGAACACTGAAGCTTTCTTT.

This clone appeared once. The rearrangement joins TRBV10-1 to TRBJ2-3, with D perhaps TRBD1 (6 bases). Between the trimmed V and J ends, which lost 4 bases and 1 base, there was a span of 9 bases. The CDR3 consists of 14 residues. From germline, CDR1 is WNHNN and CDR2 SYGVQD (reference sequence). CDR3 sequence reads: CASSAGAGTDTQYF. The DNA of the CDR3 is TGCGCCAGCAGTGCAGGGGCAGGCACAGATACGCAGTATTTT.

This rearrangement joins TRBV4-3 to TRBJ2-7; TRBD1 agrees at 9 bases. The trim removed 5 bases at V and 3 bases at J, leaving 8 bases unmatched. The CDR3 runs to 15 residues. Germline CDR1 LGHNA, CDR2 YSLEER. The CDR3 sequence is CASSAGTGLIYEQYF. CDR3 nucleotide sequence: TGCGCCAGCAGCGCCGGGACAGGGTTAATCTACGAGCAGTACTTC.

Worth noting for this clone: This sample also contains other DNA sequences that code for the same CDR3. This sequence joins TRBV27 and TRBJ1-3; the D gene is possibly TRBD1 (5 bases). Between the trimmed V and J ends, which lost 6 bases and 1 base, there was a span of 10 bases. Germline V lookup: CDR1 MNHEY, CDR2 SMNVEV (reference sequence). The CDR3 sequence is 14 residues long. DNA for the CDR3: TGTGCCAGCAGCCAGGGTTATTCTGGAAACACCATATATTTT. Protein product: CASSQGYSGNTIYF.

V and J are TRBV6-1 and TRBJ2-7, with a tentative D call TRBD1 (5 bases). This CDR3 spans 15 amino acids. Trimming removed 6 bases from V and 2 bases from J, with 17 bases in between. Per germline, CDR1 MNHNS and CDR2 SASEGT. CDR3 in DNA: TGTGCCAGCAGAAGTCCAGGGATACCTCCCTACGAGCAGTACTTC. It translates to CASRSPGIPPYEQYF.

The gene calls are TRBV7-6 and TRBJ2-7, with 9 bases that match TRBD1. Trimming removed 3 bases from V and 7 bases from J; junction bases left unmatched: 13. The CDR3 spans 16 residues. The germline gives CDR1 SGHVS, CDR2 FNYEAQ. The CDR3 loop reads CASSLTPRTGELEQYF. The CDR3 nucleotides are TGTGCCAGCAGCTTGACCCCCCGGACAGGGGAGTTAGAGCAGTACTTC.

The chain joins TRBV11-2 to TRBJ1-2, with a tentative D call TRBD1 (5 bases). V shed 4 bases and J shed 4 bases, with 13 bases lying between them. The CDR3 runs to 14 residues. CDR1 and CDR2 from the germline V gene are SGHAT and FQNNGV. The CDR3: CASSSPGTLYGYTF. The CDR3, as DNA: TGTGCCAGCAGCTCCCCCGGGACTCTCTATGGCTACACCTTC.

The V and J genes are TRBV7-9 and TRBJ2-7, with 9 bases fitting TRBD2. CDR1 and CDR2 from the germline V gene are SEHNR and FQNEAQ (reference sequence). CDR3 length: 15 amino acids. J gave up 4 bases and V 5 bases, and 9 bases lay outside the gene matches. CDR3 residues: CASSPFGRGGYEQYF. The CDR3 nucleotides read TGTGCCAGCAGCCCTTTCGGGCGGGGGGGTTACGAGCAGTACTTC. Complete variable domain (other parts from reference TRBV7-9 and TRBJ2-7): DTGVSQNPRHKITKRGQNVTFRCDPISEHNRLYWYRQTLGQGPEFLTYFQNEAQLEKSRLLSDRFSAERPKGSFSTLEIQRTEQGDSAMYLCASSPFGRGGYEQYFGPGTRLTVT.

The genes are TRBV28 and TRBJ2-2, with D unclear. Deletions cut 3 bases from V and 0 bases from J, with 8 bases between. Per the germline V gene, CDR1 is MDHEN and CDR2 is SYDVKM. This CDR3 spans 15 amino acids. CDR3 amino acids: CASSLSGSNTGELFF. The CDR3 nucleotides read TGTGCCAGCAGTTTGTCTGGATCGAACACCGGGGAGCTGTTTTTT. The whole variable domain, remainder taken from reference TRBV28 and TRBJ2-2, is DVKVTQSSRYLVKRTGEKVFLECVQDMDHENMFWYRQDPGLGLRLIYFSYDVKMKEKGDIPEGYSVSREKKERFSLILESASTNQTSMYLCASSLSGSNTGELFFGEGSRLTVL.

The chain couples TRBV30 to TRBJ1-4; D is uncertain. Germline V gene sequence: CDR1 GTSNPN, CDR2 SVGIG (reference sequence). The CDR3 has 12 residues. V was cut by 4 bases and J by 7 bases, with 10 bases left in between. This CDR3 reads CAWMGNGEKLFF. CDR3 bases: TGTGCCTGGATGGGTAATGGTGAAAAACTGTTTTTT.

The chain recombines TRBV6-4 with TRBJ1-1, with unresolved D. The CDR3 loop spans 14 amino acids. CDR1 is MRHNA and CDR2 is SNTAGT in the germline V gene. V was trimmed by 6 bases and J by 2 bases, leaving 13 bases between them. The CDR3 DNA is TGTGCCAGCAGGGACGGACCGAGTAACACTGAAGCTTTCTTT. Encoded protein: CASRDGPSNTEAFF.

The rearrangement links TRBV6-6 to TRBJ2-7, with 9 bases aligning to TRBD2. Germline CDR1 reads MNHNY; CDR2 reads SVGAGI (reference sequence). CDR3 size: 13 residues. The V segment lost 7 bases and the J segment 6 bases; nucleotides outside the gene matches: 7. CDR3 region: CASIALAGLEQYF. The CDR3 nucleotides read TGTGCCAGCATAGCGCTAGCGGGACTCGAGCAGTACTTC.

In regard to this clone: Different DNA sequences within this sample yield the same CDR3. The V call is TRBV7-2, the J call TRBJ2-3; TRBD2 matches at 14 bases. This CDR3 is built from 16 residues. Looked up from germline, CDR1 is SGHTA and CDR2 is FQGNSA. V was pared by 5 bases and J by 4 bases, with 5 bases of the junction left unmatched. As DNA, the CDR3 is TGTGCCAGCAGCCTCGGACTAGCGGGAGGCGCAGATACGCAGTATTTT. Translating gives CASSLGLAGGADTQYF.

This chain connects TRBV5-1 to TRBJ2-1, with D possibly being TRBD2 (6 bases). Looked up from germline, CDR1 is SGHRS and CDR2 is YFSETQ. This CDR3 is built from 14 residues. The V end was cut by 4 bases, the J end by 7 bases, with 15 bases between. This CDR3 reads CASSPGESRNEQFF. CDR3 bases: TGCGCCAGCAGCCCGGGGGAGAGTAGGAATGAGCAGTTCTTC.

The chain has TRBV28 and TRBJ2-1, with a tentative D call TRBD2 (6 bases). The CDR3 spans 12 residues. The germline V gene encodes CDR1 MDHEN and CDR2 SYDVKM. V gave up 4 bases and J gave up 9 bases, with 10 bases separating them. The CDR3 sequence: CASSSPGVEQFF. The CDR3 DNA reads TGTGCCAGCAGTTCTCCGGGGGTTGAGCAGTTCTTC.

V is TRBV6-1 and J is TRBJ1-3; D uncertain. Germline V gives CDR1 MNHNS, CDR2 SASEGT. This CDR3 has 15 amino acids. V was pared by 5 bases and J by 1 base, with 12 bases between. CDR3 nucleotides: TGTGCCAGCAGTACCGTGGGAAGGTCTGGAAACACCATATATTTT. This translates into CASSTVGRSGNTIYF.

The V gene is TRBV29-1, the J gene TRBJ2-7, with unresolved D. V lost 3 bases to trimming and J lost 3 bases, with 9 bases between them. This CDR3 region has 12 residues. Germline CDR1 SQVTM, CDR2 ANQGSEA. The CDR3 loop reads CSVEAHSYEQYF. The CDR3 nucleotides read TGCAGCGTTGAGGCGCACAGCTACGAGCAGTACTTC.

The V gene is TRBV28, the J gene TRBJ2-7, with D possibly being TRBD2 (6 bases). Germline lookup yields CDR1 MDHEN and CDR2 SYDVKM. The CDR3 contains 14 residues. V dropped 6 bases and J dropped 0 bases, with 12 bases sitting between them. In DNA form, the CDR3 reads TGTGCCAGCAGGGAAGCGGGTCTCTCCTACGAGCAGTACTTC. As protein: CASREAGLSYEQYF.

The rearrangement uses TRBV7-2 and TRBJ2-4; D perhaps matches TRBD1 (5 bases). The CDR3 is 14 amino acids. Germline values: CDR1 SGHTA, CDR2 FQGNSA. The V and J ends lost 1 base and 2 bases respectively, with 6 bases between them. The CDR3 region is CASSLGGSKNIQYF. The CDR3 bases are TGTGCCAGCAGCTTAGGGGGCTCCAAAAACATTCAGTACTTC.

This chain joins TRBV25-1 and TRBJ2-1; a possible D gene is TRBD2 (5 bases). CDR3 length equals 14 residues. Germline V CDR1 and CDR2: MGHDK, SYGVNS. V lost 3 bases and J lost 11, with 17 bases in between. The CDR3 loop is CASSEPLRGRQQFF. The CDR3 DNA sequence: TGTGCCAGCAGTGAGCCATTGCGAGGGCGCCAGCAGTTCTTC.

This chain links TRBV5-1 with TRBJ1-2; D might be TRBD1 (5 bases). Between the trimmed V and J ends, which lost 2 bases and 8 bases, there was a span of 10 bases. The CDR3 is 12 amino acids. From germline, CDR1 is SGHRS and CDR2 YFSETQ. The CDR3 region has the DNA TGCGCCAGCAGCTTATCAGGGACGGGCTACACCTTC. This translates into CASSLSGTGYTF. Complete variable domain (other parts from reference TRBV5-1 and TRBJ1-2): KAGVTQTPRYLIKTRGQQVTLSCSPISGHRSVSWYQQTPGQGLQFLFEYFSETQRNKGNFPGRFSGRQFSNSRSEMNVSTLELGDSALYLCASSLSGTGYTFGSGTRLTVV.

The chain couples TRBV5-4 to TRBJ2-7; D is uncertain. The germline V gene has CDR1 SGHNT and CDR2 YYREEE (reference sequence). Trimming left V 5 bases short and J 2 bases short, with 11 bases between. The length of the CDR3 is 13 residues. This CDR3 is CASSNSLPYEQYF. The CDR3 nucleotides are TGTGCCAGCAGTAACAGCCTCCCCTACGAGCAGTACTTC.

The J gene is TRBJ2-1, the V gene TRBV11-3; 9 nucleotides align to TRBD2. Germline lookup yields CDR1 SGHNT and CDR2 YENEEA. The ends lost 1 base at V and 5 bases at J; junction bases unmatched: 3. The CDR3 is 15 amino acids. CDR3: CASSLGTSADNEQFF. In DNA, the CDR3 is TGTGCCAGCAGCTTAGGGACTAGCGCGGACAATGAGCAGTTCTTC. Full variable domain (rest looked up from reference TRBV11-3 and TRBJ2-1): EAGVVQSPRYKIIEKKQPVAFWCNPISGHNTLYWYLQNLGQGPELLIRYENEEAVDDSQLPKDRFSAERLKGVDSTLKIQPAELGDSAVYLCASSLGTSADNEQFFGPGTRLTVL.

The chain is built from TRBV7-2 and TRBJ2-3; D uncertain. V lost 9 bases and J lost 1, with 5 bases in between. Germline V lookup: CDR1 SGHTA, CDR2 FQGNSA. CDR3 length: 11 residues. The CDR3 sequence is CASRGTDTQYF. CDR3 sequence (DNA): TGTGCCAGTCGGGGCACAGATACGCAGTATTTT.

The chain carries TRBV6-1 and TRBJ1-1, with D maybe TRBD1 (5 bases). Trimming cost V 4 bases and J 11 bases, with 11 bases left between them. CDR1 and CDR2 from the germline V gene are MNHNS and SASEGT. This CDR3 comprises 11 residues. In nucleotides, the CDR3 is TGTGCCAGCAGTGGCCCCGGGGCTGCTTTCTTT. Translation gives CASSGPGAAFF.

Regarding this clone: The sample holds other DNA sequences that translate to the same CDR3. The chain uses TRBV19 and TRBJ1-5, with no clear D. The V gene's germline CDR1 is LNHDA and CDR2 SQIVND (reference sequence). The CDR3 is 13 residues long. Trimming pared 5 bases from V and 8 bases from J, leaving 13 bases between. As DNA, the CDR3 is TGTGCCAGTAGTTCCAGGTCTCGGGAGCCCCAGCATTTT. It codes for CASSSRSREPQHF.